Given below is one T cell receptor (beta chain) in context. No antigen is known for it. From 5'RACE with constant-segment primers came TCR alpha and TCR beta cDNA libraries that carried sample barcodes and UMIs. TCRdb recomputed calls from the 5' RACE reads with MiXCR, one row per CDR3 protein. The sample has just under 550,000 distinct CDR3 sequences, roughly 22% seen once. These data originate in a study of T-cell memory formation after mild COVID-19. Study in general: Most TCR clusters belonged to a single donor.

Study results and caveats: There were some responding clones in pre-infection memory, which suggested that cross-reactive memory had joined. There was a balanced CD4/CD8 profile in clones contracting day 15 to 85, and later expanders leaned CD4+.

This TCR was sampled from an adult woman who had mild COVID-19 (a few samples of this study predate the infection). Cell type and time point are not known. The sample taken for sequencing was PBMCs or a T cell subset sorted from them (not recorded which).

CDR3 region: CASSLEDPGLAGGKWAYEQYF. The CDR3, as DNA: TGTGCCAGCAGCTTAGAGGATCCGGGACTAGCGGGAGGTAAATGGGCCTACGAGCAGTACTTC. V gene TRBV7-9 combines with J gene TRBJ2-7, with 15 bases fitting TRBD2. V was pared by 1 base and J by 2 bases, with 15 bases of the junction left unmatched. The CDR3 has 21 amino acids. From germline, CDR1 is SEHNR and CDR2 FQNEAQ (reference sequence).